This T cell receptor beta chain derives from a study of identifying expanded T cells in peripheral blood. Study-level points and caveats: Variance in clone template counts between approximately 2-week samples significantly increased with total template count across all healthy donors.

Repertoires were generated with immunoSEQ multiplex PCR, while TCRdb's copy carries only in-frame clones and drops some. This sample has about 76,000 clones, with approximately 85% found just once. In the case of this clone: Its specificity is unknown.

This CDR3 spans 13 amino acids. Trimming removed 7 bases from V and 5 bases from J, with 13 bases in between. Germline V CDR1 and CDR2: SGHAT, FQNNGV. This rearrangement joins TRBV11-2 to TRBJ2-3; tentatively, D is TRBD2 (6 bases). The receptor was derived from a person between 18 and 75 years old in good health. Sequenced: blood. In nucleotides, the CDR3 is TGTGCCAGCACGCGTCTGGGGGGAGATACGCAGTATTTT. Translating it yields CASTRLGGDTQYF.